The 18 T cell receptor beta chains listed next were all sequenced from one sample in a study of shared clonotypes between healthy human individuals. The data were produced by immunoSEQ multiplex PCR, yet TCRdb's version contains in-frame clones alone and is incomplete. This repertoire shows approximately 1,500,000 clones, approximately 98% found once; its top ten account for around 0.47%. The sample consisted of naive CD4+ T cells sorted from blood. As for subset: CD45RA+ positively selected. The source of these receptors is a man under 40 in good health.

This clone was seen a single time. The chain recombines TRBV18 with TRBJ2-2; perhaps TRBD1 as D (6 bases). Germline V gene lookup returns CDR1 KGHSH and CDR2 LQKENI. Trimming left V 3 bases short and J 5 bases short, with 10 bases between. The CDR3 loop spans 14 amino acids. In DNA form, the CDR3 reads TGTGCCAGCTCACCCACACAGGGAACCGGGGAGCTGTTTTTT. Translating it yields CASSPTQGTGELFF.

The rearrangement links TRBV5-4 to TRBJ2-7; no clear D gene. The CDR3 extends over 14 amino acids. The V end was cut by 4 bases, the J end by 1 base, with 12 bases between. Germline V gene sequence: CDR1 SGHNT, CDR2 YYREEE (reference sequence). CDR3 nucleotides: TGTGCCAGCAGCGAACTGGCGGATTCCTACGAGCAGTACTTC. Amino acids: CASSELADSYEQYF.

The V call is TRBV7-2, the J call TRBJ1-1, with D unresolved. CDR3 length equals 14 residues. The ends were cut back, 1 base at V and 1 base at J, with 7 bases in the middle. CDR1 is SGHTA and CDR2 is FQGNSA in the germline V gene. The CDR3 region has the DNA TGTGCCAGCAGCTTAGTCCACAGGAACACTGAAGCTTTCTTT. This gives the protein CASSLVHRNTEAFF.

This chain connects TRBV9 to TRBJ2-1; TRBD2 aligns across 9 bases. This CDR3 is 15 amino acids long. In germline, CDR1 is SGDLS, CDR2 YYNGEE. Trimming took 3 bases from V and 8 from J; bases not matched to a gene: 9. Here the CDR3 DNA reads TGTGCCAGCAGCGCCGGGACTAGCTATTTTGATGAGCAGTTCTTC. Its protein is CASSAGTSYFDEQFF.

The chain uses TRBV7-3 and TRBJ2-7; TRBD2 aligns across 8 bases. Germline CDR1 and CDR2: SGHTA and FQGTGA. CDR3 length: 13 residues. The junction had 5 bases not matched to a gene; V was cut back by 5 bases and J by 5 bases. The CDR3 sequence is CASSEIAGNEQYF. The CDR3 DNA sequence: TGTGCCAGCAGCGAAATAGCGGGAAACGAGCAGTACTTC.

This chain connects TRBV5-1 to TRBJ2-1, with unresolved D. The CDR3 runs 15 residues. From germline, CDR1 is SGHRS and CDR2 YFSETQ. The V gene lost 4 bases and the J gene lost 0 bases, with 11 bases spanning the gap. The CDR3 spells CASSPPQSSYNEQFF. The CDR3 coding sequence is TGCGCCAGCAGCCCCCCCCAGAGCTCCTACAATGAGCAGTTCTTC.

V is TRBV7-9 and J is TRBJ2-3; perhaps TRBD1 as D (5 bases). V lost 1 base to trimming and J lost 2 bases, with 10 bases between them. CDR3 length: 15 residues. Looked up from germline, CDR1 is SEHNR and CDR2 is FQNEAQ (reference sequence). As DNA, the CDR3 is TGTGCCAGCAGCTTAGGCCGGACACTCACAGATACGCAGTATTTT. Its protein is CASSLGRTLTDTQYF.

V gene TRBV5-4 combines with J gene TRBJ2-2; D is perhaps TRBD2 (6 bases). The CDR3 covers 14 residues. V lost 4 bases, J lost 4 bases, and 11 bases lay in between. The germline CDR1 and CDR2 sequences are SGHNT and YYREEE (reference sequence). CDR3 nucleotide sequence: TGTGCCAGCAGCGGGGGGACCGGCACCGGGGAGCTGTTTTTT. Its protein is CASSGGTGTGELFF.

The chain links TRBV7-2 to TRBJ2-5; D ambiguous. The V gene lost 5 bases and the J gene lost 1 base, with 11 bases spanning the gap. CDR1 is SGHTA, CDR2 FQGNSA, per germline. CDR3 length equals 14 residues. CDR3 sequence: CASSNSAAQETQYF. The CDR3 DNA reads as TGTGCCAGCAGCAACAGCGCGGCCCAAGAGACCCAGTACTTC.

The V call is TRBV18, the J call TRBJ2-7; 10 bases match TRBD1. V lost 4 bases and J lost 0; bases outside the gene matches: 3. Germline CDR1 is KGHSH and CDR2 is LQKENI. The CDR3 sequence is 15 residues long. DNA for the CDR3: TGTGCCAGCTCACGGACAGGGGGAAGCTCCTACGAGCAGTACTTC. It is translated as CASSRTGGSSYEQYF.

V usage is TRBV5-6 and J usage is TRBJ2-7; the D is unclear. V was cut by 1 base and J by 0 bases, with 2 bases left in between. Looked up from germline, CDR1 is SGHDT and CDR2 is YYEEEE. This CDR3 spans 12 amino acids. The CDR3 sequence is CASSLYSYEQYF. The CDR3 DNA follows: TGTGCCAGCAGCTTGTACTCCTACGAGCAGTACTTC. The full variable domain, completed using reference TRBV5-6 and TRBJ2-7, is DAGVTQSPTHLIKTRGQQVTLRCSPKSGHDTVSWYQQALGQGPQFIFQYYEEEERQRGNFPDRFSGHQFPNYSSELNVNALLLGDSALYLCASSLYSYEQYFGPGTRLTVT.

The J gene is TRBJ2-3, the V gene TRBV18; 7 nucleotides match TRBD1. Germline V CDR1 and CDR2: KGHSH, LQKENI. V gave up 3 bases and J gave up 4 bases; unmatched junction bases: 7. The CDR3 spans 15 residues. This chain's CDR3 is CASSPRQGSSDTQYF. The CDR3 region has the DNA TGTGCCAGCTCACCCCGACAGGGTAGTTCAGATACGCAGTATTTT. Using reference TRBV18 and TRBJ2-3 for the parts outside the CDR3, the full variable domain is NAGVMQNPRHLVRRRGQEARLRCSPMKGHSHVYWYRQLPEEGLKFMVYLQKENIIDESGMPKERFSAEFPKEGPSILRIQQVVRGDSAAYFCASSPRQGSSDTQYFGPGTRLTVL.

The chain uses TRBV5-1 and TRBJ2-1; 14 bases are a match to TRBD2. V lost 3 bases to trimming and J lost 9 bases; unmatched junction nucleotides: 8. CDR3 size: 16 residues. The V gene's germline CDR1 is SGHRS and CDR2 YFSETQ. The CDR3 is CASSWGLAGDLGEQFF. For the CDR3, the DNA is TGCGCCAGCAGCTGGGGACTAGCGGGAGATTTGGGTGAGCAGTTCTTC.

The chain uses TRBV7-2 and TRBJ2-1; D remains unclear. The length of the CDR3 is 13 residues. Between the trimmed V and J ends, which lost 4 bases and 8 bases, there was a span of 12 bases. Germline V gene sequence: CDR1 SGHTA, CDR2 FQGNSA. Here the CDR3 reads CASSSASADEQFF. CDR3 in DNA: TGTGCCAGCAGCTCAGCAAGCGCGGATGAGCAGTTCTTC.

This chain links TRBV19 with TRBJ2-6, with D maybe TRBD2 (5 bases). The CDR3 sequence is 14 residues long. V was shortened by 9 bases and J by 0 bases, with 9 bases between the two germline ends. CDR1 and CDR2 from the germline V gene are LNHDA and SQIVND (reference sequence). This CDR3 reads CASQDYSGANVLTF. CDR3 bases: TGTGCCAGCCAAGACTACTCTGGGGCCAACGTCCTGACTTTC.

This clone was counted once. V usage is TRBV5-4 and J usage is TRBJ2-5; the D call may be TRBD1 or TRBD2 (6 bases each). V lost 2 bases, J lost 7 bases, and 18 bases lay in between. The CDR3 has 15 amino acids. Germline loops: CDR1 SGHNT, CDR2 YYREEE (reference sequence). The CDR3 DNA sequence: TGTGCCAGCAGCTTACAGGGCGGGATGATAGGGACCCAGTACTTC. Protein sequence: CASSLQGGMIGTQYF.

This clone appeared a single time. The chain uses TRBV5-6 and TRBJ2-7; possibly TRBD2 for D (6 bases). The germline V and J ends were trimmed by 2 bases and 0 bases, with 12 bases remaining between them. CDR1 is SGHDT and CDR2 is YYEEEE in the germline V gene. CDR3 length: 15 residues. The CDR3 DNA is TGTGCCAGCAGCTTCAATCCGACTAGCTCCTACGAGCAGTACTTC. Amino acids: CASSFNPTSSYEQYF.

The CDR3 DNA reads TGCGCCAGCAGCTTTAGCGGGACGGTCCCTGGCGAGCAGTACTTC. Amino acid sequence: CASSFSGTVPGEQYF. This rearrangement joins TRBV4-1 to TRBJ2-7; 8 bases are shared with TRBD2. Germline V gene data show CDR1 as MGHRA and CDR2 as YSYEKL. This CDR3 contains 15 residues. The ends lost 5 bases at V and 6 bases at J; junction bases unmatched: 12.